The 10 T cell receptor beta chains reported below all come from one sample, sequenced in a study of blood T cell repertoires in COVID-19. TCRdb keeps only in-frame clones here, not all; method: immunoSEQ multiplex PCR. The sample gives roughly 300,000 clones, around 90% of which show up once; about 18% is in the top ten. Sequencing used PBMCs or T cells enriched from blood (not recorded which). The source is a woman between 25 and 40 years old who had recovered from COVID-19.

The chain uses TRBV28 and TRBJ1-2; TRBD1 aligns across 8 bases. The ends lost 11 bases at V and 8 bases at J; junction bases unmatched: 7. Germline values: CDR1 MDHEN, CDR2 SYDVKM. The CDR3 is made up of 11 amino acids. The CDR3 sequence: CAGQGFDGYTF. The CDR3 DNA reads TGTGCCGGACAGGGCTTTGACGGCTACACCTTC.

This clone was picked up a small number of times. The V and J genes are TRBV5-4 and TRBJ2-5; 8 bases are a match to TRBD2. The germline CDR1 and CDR2 sequences are SGHNT and YYREEE (reference sequence). With V trimmed by 2 bases and J by 2 bases, 5 bases remained unmatched. This CDR3 region has 15 residues. Here the CDR3 DNA reads TGTGCCAGCAGCTTTACCTCGGGGGGGCAAGAGACCCAGTACTTC. Protein sequence: CASSFTSGGQETQYF.

This clone came up a few times. The chain couples TRBV7-9 to TRBJ1-3; D is ambiguous. V lost 1 base to trimming and J lost 4 bases, with 11 bases between them. Germline V lookup: CDR1 SEHNR, CDR2 FQNEAQ (reference sequence). The CDR3 runs 15 residues. CDR3 bases: TGTGCCAGCAGCTTAGTCGAGGAGTGGGGAAACACCATATATTTT. As protein: CASSLVEEWGNTIYF.

The rearrangement joins TRBV27 to TRBJ2-3, with D uncertain. CDR3 size: 12 residues. Germline CDR1 is MNHEY and CDR2 is SMNVEV (reference sequence). Trimming pared 6 bases from V and 0 bases from J, leaving 4 bases between. CDR3 sequence: CASSPSTDTQYF. The CDR3 DNA is TGTGCCAGCAGCCCTAGCACAGATACGCAGTATTTT.

The rearrangement joins TRBV28 to TRBJ1-4; D not resolved. V was trimmed by 4 bases and J by 5 bases, leaving 8 bases between them. Germline CDR1 and CDR2: MDHEN and SYDVKM. CDR3 length: 13 amino acids. CDR3 sequence (DNA): TGTGCCAGCAGTTCAGGCCTGAATGAAAAACTGTTTTTT. Its protein product is CASSSGLNEKLFF.

A single count supports this clone. The chain couples TRBV3-1 (or the pseudogene TRBV3-2) to TRBJ2-7, with 14 bases that match TRBD2. This CDR3 is 15 amino acids long. V was clipped by 0 bases and J by 8 bases; unmatched bases: 3. Germline V CDR1 and CDR2: LGHDT, YNNKEL (reference sequence). CDR3 nucleotide sequence: TGTGCCAGCAGCCAAGAAGGGACTAGCGGGAGTAAGCAGTACTTC. Amino acid sequence: CASSQEGTSGSKQYF.

A single count supports this clone. The rearrangement joins TRBV7-8 to TRBJ2-2; TRBD2 is a possible D gene (5 bases). Germline loops: CDR1 SGHVS, CDR2 FQNEAQ. The V end lost 5 bases, the J end lost 7 bases, and 20 bases lay between the germline ends. The CDR3 is 16 residues long. CDR3 nucleotides: TGTGCCAGCAGCCCCCGGTATAGGAGGATGGTCGGGGAGCTGTTTTTT. It encodes CASSPRYRRMVGELFF.

The chain employs TRBV3-1 (or the pseudogene TRBV3-2) and TRBJ1-2, with a possible D match to TRBD1 (6 bases). CDR1 LGHDT and CDR2 YNNKEL come from the germline V gene (reference sequence). The V gene lost 1 base and the J gene lost 4 bases, with 13 bases spanning the gap. The CDR3 covers 15 residues. This CDR3 reads CASSQAPGAGYGYTF. CDR3 nucleotide sequence: TGTGCCAGCAGCCAAGCTCCAGGGGCCGGCTATGGCTACACCTTC.

The chain is built from TRBV30 and TRBJ2-5; TRBD2 matches at 13 bases. V gave up 2 bases and J gave up 3 bases; unmatched junction bases: 12. Germline V gives CDR1 GTSNPN, CDR2 SVGIG (reference sequence). The CDR3 length is 18 residues. The CDR3: CAWSHYPGTSGEEETQYF. CDR3 bases: TGTGCCTGGAGTCACTACCCTGGGACTAGCGGGGAGGAAGAGACCCAGTACTTC.

The rearrangement links TRBV3-1 (or the pseudogene TRBV3-2) to TRBJ1-2; maybe TRBD1 (6 bases). This CDR3 comprises 13 residues. Germline V gives CDR1 LGHDT, CDR2 YNNKEL (reference sequence). V was cut by 6 bases and J by 1 base, with 9 bases left in between. The CDR3 nucleotides are TGTGCCAGCAGTCGGGACAATAACTATGGCTACACCTTC. Residues: CASSRDNNYGYTF.